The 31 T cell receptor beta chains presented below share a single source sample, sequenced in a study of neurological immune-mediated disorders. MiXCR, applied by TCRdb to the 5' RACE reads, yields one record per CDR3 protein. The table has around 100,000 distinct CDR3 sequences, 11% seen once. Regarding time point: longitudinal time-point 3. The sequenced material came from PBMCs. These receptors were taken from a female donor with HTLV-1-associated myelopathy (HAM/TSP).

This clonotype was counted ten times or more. The CDR3 DNA is TGCGCCAGCAGCCCCGACGAGGGGCAGGTGAACACCGGGGAGCTGTTTTTT. Translation gives CASSPDEGQVNTGELFF. The V and J genes are TRBV5-1 and TRBJ2-2; D could derive from TRBD1 or TRBD2 (5 bases each). Germline V CDR1 and CDR2: SGHRS, YFSETQ. The CDR3 covers 17 residues. Trimming shortened V by 4 bases and J by 1 base, and 17 bases separated the two germline ends.

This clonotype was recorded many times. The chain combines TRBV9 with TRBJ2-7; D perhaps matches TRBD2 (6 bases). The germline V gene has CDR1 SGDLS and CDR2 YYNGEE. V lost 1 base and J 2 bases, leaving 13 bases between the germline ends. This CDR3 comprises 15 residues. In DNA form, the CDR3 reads TGTGCCAGCAGCGTACGGGACTCAACCACCTACGAGCAGTACTTC. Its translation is CASSVRDSTTYEQYF.

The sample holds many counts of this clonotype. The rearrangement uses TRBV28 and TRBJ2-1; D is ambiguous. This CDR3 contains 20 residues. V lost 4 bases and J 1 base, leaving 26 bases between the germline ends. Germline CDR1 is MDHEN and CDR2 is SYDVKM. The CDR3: CASSSPRWVLAKGSYNEQFF. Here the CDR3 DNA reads TGTGCCAGCAGTTCCCCCCGTTGGGTGTTAGCAAAGGGATCCTACAATGAGCAGTTCTTC. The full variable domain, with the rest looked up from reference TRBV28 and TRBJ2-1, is DVKVTQSSRYLVKRTGEKVFLECVQDMDHENMFWYRQDPGLGLRLIYFSYDVKMKEKGDIPEGYSVSREKKERFSLILESASTNQTSMYLCASSSPRWVLAKGSYNEQFFGPGTRLTVL.

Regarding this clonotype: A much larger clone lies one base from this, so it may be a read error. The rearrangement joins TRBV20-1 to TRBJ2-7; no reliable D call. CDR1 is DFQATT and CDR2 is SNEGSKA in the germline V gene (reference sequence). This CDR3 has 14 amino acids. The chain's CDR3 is CGARKFGATYEQYF. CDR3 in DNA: TGCGGTGCTAGAAAGTTCGGAGCTACCTACGAGCAGTACTTC.

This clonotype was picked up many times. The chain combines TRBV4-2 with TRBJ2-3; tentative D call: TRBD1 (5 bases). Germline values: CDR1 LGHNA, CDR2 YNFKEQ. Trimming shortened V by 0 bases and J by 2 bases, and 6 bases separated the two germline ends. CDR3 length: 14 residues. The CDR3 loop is CASSQETDTDTQYF. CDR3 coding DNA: TGTGCCAGCAGCCAAGAGACAGACACAGATACGCAGTATTTT.

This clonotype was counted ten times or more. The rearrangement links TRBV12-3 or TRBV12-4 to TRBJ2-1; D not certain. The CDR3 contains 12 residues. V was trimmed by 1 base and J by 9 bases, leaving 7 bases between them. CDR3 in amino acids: CASSLDPGEQFF. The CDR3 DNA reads TGTGCCAGCAGTTTAGATCCGGGTGAGCAGTTCTTC.

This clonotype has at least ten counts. The CDR3 loop reads CASRPLGGRIYEQYF. The CDR3 region has the DNA TGTGCCAGCAGGCCTCTTGGCGGAAGGATCTACGAGCAGTACTTC. This chain uses TRBV12-3 or TRBV12-4 with TRBJ2-7; D is undetermined. The CDR3 covers 15 residues. Trimming stripped 6 bases from V and 3 bases from J, with 18 bases between.

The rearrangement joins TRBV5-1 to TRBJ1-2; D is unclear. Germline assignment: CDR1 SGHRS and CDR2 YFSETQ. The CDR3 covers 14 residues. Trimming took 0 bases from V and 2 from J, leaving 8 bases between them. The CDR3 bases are TGCGCCAGCAGCTTGGTTTCGGAAAACTATGGCTACACCTTC. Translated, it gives CASSLVSENYGYTF.

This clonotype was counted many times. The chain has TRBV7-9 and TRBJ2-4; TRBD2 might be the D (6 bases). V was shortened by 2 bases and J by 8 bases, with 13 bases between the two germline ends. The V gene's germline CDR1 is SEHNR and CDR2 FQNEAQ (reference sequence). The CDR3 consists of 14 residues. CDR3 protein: CASSLMSGEDIQYF. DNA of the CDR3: TGTGCCAGCAGCTTAATGTCTGGGGAGGACATTCAGTACTTC.

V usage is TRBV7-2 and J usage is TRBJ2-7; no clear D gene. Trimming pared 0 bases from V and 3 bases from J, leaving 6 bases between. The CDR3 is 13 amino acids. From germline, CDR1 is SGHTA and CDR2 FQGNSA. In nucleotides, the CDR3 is TGTGCCAGCAGCTTAGCTTTCATCTACGAGCAGTACTTC. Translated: CASSLAFIYEQYF.

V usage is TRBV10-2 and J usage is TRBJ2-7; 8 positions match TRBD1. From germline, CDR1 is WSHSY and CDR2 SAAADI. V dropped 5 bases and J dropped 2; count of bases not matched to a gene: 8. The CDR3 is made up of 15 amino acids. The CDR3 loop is CASSPDRGRTYEQYF. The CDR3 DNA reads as TGCGCCAGCAGTCCCGACAGGGGAAGAACCTACGAGCAGTACTTC.

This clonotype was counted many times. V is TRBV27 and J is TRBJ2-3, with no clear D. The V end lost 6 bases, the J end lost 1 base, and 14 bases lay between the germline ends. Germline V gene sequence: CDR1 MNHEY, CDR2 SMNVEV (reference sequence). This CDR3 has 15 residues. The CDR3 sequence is CASRWAQVGTDTQYF. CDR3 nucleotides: TGTGCCAGCAGGTGGGCCCAGGTCGGCACAGATACGCAGTATTTT.

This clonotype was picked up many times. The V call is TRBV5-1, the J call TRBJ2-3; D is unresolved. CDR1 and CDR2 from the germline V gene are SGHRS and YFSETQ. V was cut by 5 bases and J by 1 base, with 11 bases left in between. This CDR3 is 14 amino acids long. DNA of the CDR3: TGCGCCAGCAGAAAGACTCCCGGCACAGATACGCAGTATTTT. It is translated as CASRKTPGTDTQYF. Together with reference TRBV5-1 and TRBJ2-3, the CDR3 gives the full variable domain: KAGVTQTPRYLIKTRGQQVTLSCSPISGHRSVSWYQQTPGQGLQFLFEYFSETQRNKGNFPGRFSGRQFSNSRSEMNVSTLELGDSALYLCASRKTPGTDTQYFGPGTRLTVL.

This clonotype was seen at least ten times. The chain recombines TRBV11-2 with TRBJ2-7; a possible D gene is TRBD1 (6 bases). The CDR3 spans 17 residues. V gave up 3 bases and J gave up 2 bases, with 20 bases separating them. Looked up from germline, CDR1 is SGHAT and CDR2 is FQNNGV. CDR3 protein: CASSFKNPQGRAYEQYF. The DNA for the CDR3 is TGTGCCAGCAGCTTTAAGAATCCCCAGGGGAGAGCCTACGAGCAGTACTTC.

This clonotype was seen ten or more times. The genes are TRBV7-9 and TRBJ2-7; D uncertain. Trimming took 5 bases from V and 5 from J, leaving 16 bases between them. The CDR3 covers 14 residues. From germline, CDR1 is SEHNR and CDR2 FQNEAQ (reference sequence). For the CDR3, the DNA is TGTGCCAGCAGCGTCCCTGGACCCCCCCACGAGCAGTACTTC. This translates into CASSVPGPPHEQYF. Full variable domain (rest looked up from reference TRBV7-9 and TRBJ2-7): DTGVSQNPRHKITKRGQNVTFRCDPISEHNRLYWYRQTLGQGPEFLTYFQNEAQLEKSRLLSDRFSAERPKGSFSTLEIQRTEQGDSAMYLCASSVPGPPHEQYFGPGTRLTVT.

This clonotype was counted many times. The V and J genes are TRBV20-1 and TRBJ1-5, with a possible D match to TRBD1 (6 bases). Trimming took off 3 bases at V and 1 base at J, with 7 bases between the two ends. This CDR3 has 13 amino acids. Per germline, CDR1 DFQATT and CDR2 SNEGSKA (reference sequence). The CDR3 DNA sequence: TGCAGTGCTAGGGGGGCCAGCAATCAGCCCCAGCATTTT. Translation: CSARGASNQPQHF.

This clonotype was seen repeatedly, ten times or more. The CDR3 protein is CASSLQSGLNTGELFF. The CDR3 region has the DNA TGCGCCAGCAGCTTGCAGTCAGGATTGAACACCGGGGAGCTGTTTTTT. This chain connects TRBV5-1 to TRBJ2-2; no clear D. Germline CDR1 and CDR2: SGHRS and YFSETQ. The germline V and J ends were trimmed by 1 base and 1 base, with 11 bases remaining between them. The CDR3 extends over 16 amino acids.

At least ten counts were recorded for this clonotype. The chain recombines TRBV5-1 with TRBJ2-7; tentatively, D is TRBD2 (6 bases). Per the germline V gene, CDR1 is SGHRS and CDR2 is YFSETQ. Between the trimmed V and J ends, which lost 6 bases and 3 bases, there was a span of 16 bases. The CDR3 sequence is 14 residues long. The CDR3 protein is CASKQRTGDYEQYF. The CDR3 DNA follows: TGCGCCAGCAAACAAAGGACGGGGGACTACGAGCAGTACTTC. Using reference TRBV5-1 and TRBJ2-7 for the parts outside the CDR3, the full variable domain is KAGVTQTPRYLIKTRGQQVTLSCSPISGHRSVSWYQQTPGQGLQFLFEYFSETQRNKGNFPGRFSGRQFSNSRSEMNVSTLELGDSALYLCASKQRTGDYEQYFGPGTRLTVT.

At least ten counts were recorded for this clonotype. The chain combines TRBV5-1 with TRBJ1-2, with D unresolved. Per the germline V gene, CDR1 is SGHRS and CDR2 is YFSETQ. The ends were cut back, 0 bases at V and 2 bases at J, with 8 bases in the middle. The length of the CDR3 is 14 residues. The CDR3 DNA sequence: TGCGCCAGCAGCTTGGACAGTAGGAACTATGGCTACACCTTC. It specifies CASSLDSRNYGYTF.

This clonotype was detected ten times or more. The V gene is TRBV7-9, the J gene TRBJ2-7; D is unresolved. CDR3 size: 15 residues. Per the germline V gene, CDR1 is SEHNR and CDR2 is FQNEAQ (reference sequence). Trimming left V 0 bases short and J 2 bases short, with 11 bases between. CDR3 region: CASSLAGVLAYEQYF. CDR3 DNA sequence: TGTGCCAGCAGCTTAGCGGGCGTTTTGGCCTACGAGCAGTACTTC.

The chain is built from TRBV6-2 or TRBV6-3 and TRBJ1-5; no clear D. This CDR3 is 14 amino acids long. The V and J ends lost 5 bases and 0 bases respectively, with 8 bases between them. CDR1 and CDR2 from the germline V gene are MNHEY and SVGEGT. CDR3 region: CASSRVHSNQPQHF. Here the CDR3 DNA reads TGTGCCAGCAGTAGGGTCCATAGCAATCAGCCCCAGCATTTT.

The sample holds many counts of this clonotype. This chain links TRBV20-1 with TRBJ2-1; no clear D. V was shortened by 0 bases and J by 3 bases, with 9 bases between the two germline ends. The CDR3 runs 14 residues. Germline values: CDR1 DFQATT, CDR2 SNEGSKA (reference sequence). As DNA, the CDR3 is TGCAGTGCTAGAGATGACACAAACTACAATGAGCAGTTCTTC. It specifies CSARDDTNYNEQFF.

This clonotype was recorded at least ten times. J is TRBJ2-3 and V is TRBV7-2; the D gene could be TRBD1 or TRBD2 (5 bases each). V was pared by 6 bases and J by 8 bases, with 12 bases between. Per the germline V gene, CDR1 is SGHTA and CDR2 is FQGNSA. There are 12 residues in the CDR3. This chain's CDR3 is CASSPTRGTQYF. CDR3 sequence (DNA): TGTGCCAGCAGTCCCACGAGGGGTACGCAGTATTTT.

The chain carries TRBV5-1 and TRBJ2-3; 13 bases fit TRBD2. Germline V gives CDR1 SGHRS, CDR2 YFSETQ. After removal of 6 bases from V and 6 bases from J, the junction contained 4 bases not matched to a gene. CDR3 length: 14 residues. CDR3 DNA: TGCGCCAGCATAGGACTAGCGGGGGAGGATACGCAGTATTTT. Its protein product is CASIGLAGEDTQYF.

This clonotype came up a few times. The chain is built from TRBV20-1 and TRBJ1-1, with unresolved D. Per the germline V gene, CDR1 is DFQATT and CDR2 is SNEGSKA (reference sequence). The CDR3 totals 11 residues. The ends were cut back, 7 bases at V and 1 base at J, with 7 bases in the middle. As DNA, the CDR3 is TGCAGTGGAAAGGGGAACACTGAAGCTTTCTTT. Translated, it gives CSGKGNTEAFF.

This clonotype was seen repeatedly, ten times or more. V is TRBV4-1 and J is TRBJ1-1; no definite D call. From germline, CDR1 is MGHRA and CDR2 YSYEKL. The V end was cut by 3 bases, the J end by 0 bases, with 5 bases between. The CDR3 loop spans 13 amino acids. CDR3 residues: CASSHGVNTEAFF. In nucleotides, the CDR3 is TGCGCCAGCAGCCACGGGGTGAACACTGAAGCTTTCTTT.

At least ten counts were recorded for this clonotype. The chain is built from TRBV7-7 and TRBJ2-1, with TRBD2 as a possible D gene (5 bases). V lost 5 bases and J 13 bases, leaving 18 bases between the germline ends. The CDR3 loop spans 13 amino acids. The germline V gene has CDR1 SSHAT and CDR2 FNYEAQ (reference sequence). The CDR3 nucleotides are TGTGCCAGCAGCCCCAATTCCTACGGGGATCAGTTCTTC. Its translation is CASSPNSYGDQFF.

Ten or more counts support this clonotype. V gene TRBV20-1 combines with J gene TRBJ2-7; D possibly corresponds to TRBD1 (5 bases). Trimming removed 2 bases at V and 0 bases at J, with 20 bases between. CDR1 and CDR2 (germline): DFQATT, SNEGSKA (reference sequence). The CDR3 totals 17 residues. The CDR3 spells CSARPSGQGSRSYEQYF. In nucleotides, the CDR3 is TGCAGTGCTAGACCTTCTGGGCAGGGAAGTCGCTCCTACGAGCAGTACTTC.

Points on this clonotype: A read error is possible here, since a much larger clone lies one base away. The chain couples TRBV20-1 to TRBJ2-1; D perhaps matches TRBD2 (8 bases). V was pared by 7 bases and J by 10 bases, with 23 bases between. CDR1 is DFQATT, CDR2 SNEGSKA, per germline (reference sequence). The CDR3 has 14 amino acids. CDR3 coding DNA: TGCAGTGTCACACGGGGGGGCAGGGGGGAGGAGCAGTTCTTC. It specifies CSVTRGGRGEEQFF.

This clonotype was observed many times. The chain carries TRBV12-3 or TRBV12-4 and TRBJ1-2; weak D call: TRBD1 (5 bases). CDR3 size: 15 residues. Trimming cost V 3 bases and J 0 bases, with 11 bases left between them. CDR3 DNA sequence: TGTGCCAGCAGTTTTGGACGGGGGGCTAACTATGGCTACACCTTC. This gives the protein CASSFGRGANYGYTF.

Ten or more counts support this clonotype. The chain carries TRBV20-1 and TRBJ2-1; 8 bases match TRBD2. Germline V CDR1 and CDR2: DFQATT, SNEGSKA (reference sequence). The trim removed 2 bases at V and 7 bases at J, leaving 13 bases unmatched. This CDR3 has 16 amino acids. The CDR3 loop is CSARSSLAGGWNEQFF. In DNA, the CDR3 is TGCAGTGCTAGATCCAGTCTTGCGGGGGGATGGAATGAGCAGTTCTTC.